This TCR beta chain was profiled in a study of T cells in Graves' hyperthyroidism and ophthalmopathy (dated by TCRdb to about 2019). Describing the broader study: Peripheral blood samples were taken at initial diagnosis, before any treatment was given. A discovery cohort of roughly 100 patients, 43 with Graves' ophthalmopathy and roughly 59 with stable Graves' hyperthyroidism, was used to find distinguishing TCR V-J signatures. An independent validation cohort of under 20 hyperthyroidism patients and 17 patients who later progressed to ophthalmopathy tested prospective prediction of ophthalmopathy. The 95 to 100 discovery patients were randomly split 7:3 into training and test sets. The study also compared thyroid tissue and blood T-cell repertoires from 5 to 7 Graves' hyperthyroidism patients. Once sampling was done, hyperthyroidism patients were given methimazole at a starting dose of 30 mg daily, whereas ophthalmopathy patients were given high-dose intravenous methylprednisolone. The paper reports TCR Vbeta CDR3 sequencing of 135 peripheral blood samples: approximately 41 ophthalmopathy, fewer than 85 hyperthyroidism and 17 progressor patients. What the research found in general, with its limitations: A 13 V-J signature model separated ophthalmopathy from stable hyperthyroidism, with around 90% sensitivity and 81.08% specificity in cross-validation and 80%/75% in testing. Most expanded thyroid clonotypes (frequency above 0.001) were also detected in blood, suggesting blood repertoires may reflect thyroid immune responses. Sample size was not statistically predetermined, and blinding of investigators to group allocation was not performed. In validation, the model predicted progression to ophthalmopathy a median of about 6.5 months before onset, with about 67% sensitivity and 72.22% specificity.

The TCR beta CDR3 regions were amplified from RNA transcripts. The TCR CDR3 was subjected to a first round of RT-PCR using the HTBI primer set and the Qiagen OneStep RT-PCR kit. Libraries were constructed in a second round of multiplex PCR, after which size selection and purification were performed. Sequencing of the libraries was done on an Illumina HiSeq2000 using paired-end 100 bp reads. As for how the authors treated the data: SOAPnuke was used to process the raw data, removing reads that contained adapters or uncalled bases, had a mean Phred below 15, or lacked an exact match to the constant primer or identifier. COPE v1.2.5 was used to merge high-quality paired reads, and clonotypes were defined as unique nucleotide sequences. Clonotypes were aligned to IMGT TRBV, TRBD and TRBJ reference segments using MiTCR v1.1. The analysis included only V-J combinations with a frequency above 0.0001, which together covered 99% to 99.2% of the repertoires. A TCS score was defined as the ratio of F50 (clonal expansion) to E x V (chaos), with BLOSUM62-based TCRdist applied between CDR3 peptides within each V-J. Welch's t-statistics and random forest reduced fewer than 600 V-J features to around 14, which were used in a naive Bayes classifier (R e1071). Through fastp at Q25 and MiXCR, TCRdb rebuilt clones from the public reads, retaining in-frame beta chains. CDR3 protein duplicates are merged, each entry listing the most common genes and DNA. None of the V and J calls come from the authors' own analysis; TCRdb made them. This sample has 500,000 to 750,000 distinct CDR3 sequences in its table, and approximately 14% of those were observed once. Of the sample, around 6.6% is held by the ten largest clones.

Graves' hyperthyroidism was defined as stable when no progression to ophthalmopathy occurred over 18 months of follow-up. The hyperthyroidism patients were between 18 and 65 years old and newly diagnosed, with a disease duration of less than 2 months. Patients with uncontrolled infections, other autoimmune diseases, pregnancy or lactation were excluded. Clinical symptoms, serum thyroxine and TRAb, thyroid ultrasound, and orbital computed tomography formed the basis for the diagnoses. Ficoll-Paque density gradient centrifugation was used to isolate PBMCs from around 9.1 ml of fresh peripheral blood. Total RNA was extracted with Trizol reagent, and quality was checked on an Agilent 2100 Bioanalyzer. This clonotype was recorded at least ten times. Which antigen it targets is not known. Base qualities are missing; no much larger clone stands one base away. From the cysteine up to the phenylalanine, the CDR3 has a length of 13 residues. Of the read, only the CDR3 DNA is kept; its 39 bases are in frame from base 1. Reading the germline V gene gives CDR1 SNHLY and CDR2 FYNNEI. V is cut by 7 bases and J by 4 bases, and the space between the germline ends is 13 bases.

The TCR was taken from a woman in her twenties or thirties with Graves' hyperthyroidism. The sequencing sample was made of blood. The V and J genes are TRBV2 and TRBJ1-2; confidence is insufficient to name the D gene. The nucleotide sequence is TGTGCCAGCACCCCAGGAGGGATCTATGGCTACACCTTC. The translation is CASTPGGIYGYTF.